Here is one T cell receptor beta chain with its context. The unexposed donors gave CD4+ T cells in about 2011-2019, prior to COVID-19. The sample comes from a study of CD4 T cells in relation to SARS-CoV-2 and coronaviruses. The method was immunoSEQ multiplex PCR; TCRdb's version includes in-frame clones alone and lacks a portion of them. Here the sample spans tens of thousands of clones, approximately 94% being singletons. CDR1 is SQVTM, CDR2 ANQGSEA, per germline. This CDR3 comprises 13 residues. V was pared by 0 bases and J by 7 bases, with 12 bases between. The sequenced material came from naive CD4+ T cells from PBMCs. Stated subset: naive CD4+ T cells isolated by negative enrichment. This TCR was sampled from a human donor in good health. V gene TRBV29-1 combines with J gene TRBJ2-5; D unclear. Written as DNA, the CDR3 is TGCAGCGTTGAAGATCAAGGGAAGCCGACCCAGTACTTC. Protein: CSVEDQGKPTQYF.